This TCR beta chain came from a study of cytomegalovirus exposure and HLA in healthy donors (dated by TCRdb to between 2016 and 2019). For the wider study: An earlier analysis of under 600 of the donors reported approximately 270 Gb of sequence data and 120 million or so unique TCR beta sequences from roughly 180 million T cells. Around 320 gigabases of sequencing data and approximately 80 million unique TCR sequences were included in an early release covering about 600 HLA-typed donors. Of the 350 to 450 genotyped donors, around 81% fell in the genetic ancestry cluster associated with self-reported Caucasian donors. The study aimed to test whether signatures of past pathogen exposure could be identified by cataloging public T cell receptors. The study profiled the T cell repertoires of about 640 subjects by immunosequencing and related them to cytomegalovirus serostatus. A separate validation cohort of roughly 120 different subjects was used in addition to the approximately 670-subject first cohort. The study combined high-throughput TCR immunosequencing, statistical association of individual TCRs with disease status, and machine learning to predict cytomegalovirus infection status. To study patterns of TCR occurrence, a later analysis re-analyzed previously published TCR beta repertoires from 666 donors and added high-resolution HLA genotyping. The later analysis used no new phenotypic data to find candidate immune exposures, relying instead on TCR beta sequences and their occurrence across donors. An earlier analysis of 587 of the donors used high-throughput TCR beta sequencing to judge whether each TCR beta V gene segment behaved as functional or pseudogenic. Donor age, sex, ethnicity and CMV serostatus were compiled together with the repertoire data. In a later genetic analysis, genome-wide SNP genotypes for 398 of the 666 donors were used, and that subset was treated as a discovery cohort. Every repertoire in the discovery cohort had been generated on one and the same sequencing platform. Both class I and class II loci were covered by HLA typing, at four-digit resolution. The number of donors typed differed by locus, with roughly 629-640 for A, B, C, DRB1 and DQB1, more than 500 for DQA1, approximately 570 for DPA1, and around 460 for DPB1. A few DR-DQ haplotypes were treated as single units for association and clustering because of strong linkage in the cohort. Across roughly 420 genotyped donors of the cohort, an average of about 220,000 unique TCR beta nucleotide sequences per donor were sequenced, and 15% to 20% of those sequences were non-productive.

The cohort comprised some 730 healthy bone marrow donors. Cohort members were all nominally healthy when sampled, although unrecorded immune exposures were likely present. The donor was CMV seronegative and belonged to the group of 380 or so seronegative cohort members. Each donor provided a peripheral blood sample, and peripheral blood mononuclear cells were used for TCR beta sequencing. Genomic DNA extraction from the blood cell samples was performed with the Qiagen DNeasy Blood Extraction Kit. Libraries were built with the immunoSEQ multiplex PCR assay. For the multiplex PCR, a mixture combining 60 forward primers for TCR Vbeta segments and 13 reverse primers for TCR Jbeta segments was used. The CDR3 region of rearranged TCR beta genes was amplified from genomic DNA by a multiplex PCR assay. The amplified TCR beta libraries were sequenced on the Illumina HiSeq System as 87-base-pair reads. As for the original processing: Across the 500 to 700 repertoires, a later analysis counted roughly 84 million unique TCR beta chains, approximately 10 million of which were shared by at least two donors. A nearest-neighbor algorithm error-corrected the raw reads and collapsed the reads into unique sequences, merging closely related sequences to remove PCR and sequencing errors. To assign V, D and J gene segments, CDR3 sequences were aligned to IMGT reference sequences. For a sequence to be retained, a match of at least six nucleotides was required to both a V gene segment and a J gene segment. Rearrangements were classified as productive when the CDR3 lacked stop codons and remained in frame with V and J, and all other rearrangements were classified as non-productive. Following IMGT convention, CDR3 was defined as the stretch from the second conserved V-encoded cysteine up to the conserved J-encoded phenylalanine. The earlier analysis of about 610 of the donors excluded sequences that lacked an unambiguous match to a single V gene segment. In an earlier analysis of 450 to 750 of the donors, a V segment was called functional when productive rearrangements were above 56.7%, and segregating when the standard deviation between donors exceeded 5%. A statistical classification framework was built for diagnosing cytomegalovirus status from the catalog of TCR beta chain sequences. In a later analysis, TCR nucleotide sequences were compared against IMGT/GENE-DB human TR gene sequences so that V and J genes could be assigned. Using the TCRdist pipeline, a later analysis assigned CDR3 sequences along with most-parsimonious VDJ recombination scenarios. A later analysis defined each TCR beta chain by its CDR3 amino acid sequence plus V-gene family, and excluded reads lacking a unique V-gene family. A later analysis removed 500 to 600 highly shared, low-generation-probability nucleotide sequences to deal with suspected cross-contamination and a sequencing artifact. In a later analysis, a clonal expansion index for each public chain was calculated from normalized within-repertoire ranks of inferred template counts. A later analysis computed generation probabilities with a VDJ recombination model fitted to out-of-frame rearrangements, and checked the results against IGoR. A later analysis scored TCR-TCR, TCR-HLA and TCR-CMV co-occurrence with hypergeometric tests, applying a repertoire-size bias correction to TCR pairs. False discovery rates were estimated in a later analysis by permuting HLA or CMV assignments 20 times. In a later analysis, co-occurring TCRs were grouped with DBSCAN, and TCRdist sequence similarity was added when clustering was performed within HLA-allele-positive subsets. Co-occurrence clustering excluded repertoires with fewer than 30,000 or more than 120,000 public chains, plus five with anomalous nucleotide sharing. This immuneACCESS table, as held by TCRdb, lists in-frame sequences with V and J called but not all clones. Of the missing ones, under half trace to an unresolved V gene in checked studies; the others have no known cause. V and J calls and clone size follow that table, whereas D and trimming were derived from the DNA. The sample's own table lists under 65,000 clones. Less than 4% of the sample is taken by the ten largest.

Results and caveats for the whole study, not just this receptor: Immune exposure information for the cohort was limited to CMV serostatus. A further reported finding was that TCR beta sequences accurately predicted the HLA-A and HLA-B alleles for most subjects in the first cohort. A few of the identified cytomegalovirus-associated TCR beta chains were confirmed in vitro to be specific for cytomegalovirus antigens. According to a later analysis, most CMV-associated TCR beta chains appeared to be HLA-restricted, and the HLA associations seemed to be driven largely by CMV exposure. According to a later analysis, parvovirus B19, influenza, CMV and Epstein-Barr virus appeared linked to several top co-occurrence clusters. This cohort had only TCR beta chains sequenced, and the lack of alpha or paired-chain data limited which features could be detected. A later analysis associated about 16,000 TCR beta sequences with specific HLA alleles at a false discovery rate of 0.05. Correlated functional status among segregating V segments might be attributable to linkage disequilibrium, but an unknown experimental factor could not be ruled out. The sequencing pipeline was judged likely to have produced a cluster of highly shared sequence variants as a technical artifact. In a later analysis, the rate of TCR association differed among HLA loci, with DRB1 alleles having the most associated TCRs and HLA-C alleles having the fewest. When HLA alleles, especially DR and DQ, strongly co-occurred, TCR associations were difficult to assign to individual alleles. In a later genetic analysis, fewer N-insertions in productive TCRs were reported among donors in an Asian-associated ancestry cluster than the roughly 700-donor mean. Most TCR sequences were seen in very few donors, while some public TCRs were found in many individuals. In a later analysis, HLA-associated TCR beta chains showed more clonal expansion and lower generation probabilities than non-associated chains that were equally common. Because counts were too low, about 18 rarely observed V segments, including chromosome 9 orphons, were left out of the earlier analysis of 587 of the donors. According to the authors, the approach could potentially be generalized to other disease states and immunological phenotypes. In an earlier analysis of about 600 of the donors, most TCR beta V segments appeared in productive rearrangements about 87% or about 30% of the time, broadly matching IMGT annotations. Because HLA typing was missing for some donors at each locus, association tests included only the typed subset. The classifier was reported to diagnose cytomegalovirus status with high specificity and sensitivity in both the original and validation cohorts. An association between a missense DCLRE1C variant and V-gene and J-gene trimming of TCR beta chains was found in a later genetic analysis and replicated in an independent cohort. A total of 150 or so TCR beta chains were listed by the study as associated with cytomegalovirus. Sequencing depth was assumed to be roughly uniform across donors in the presence/absence analyses, though that assumption may not hold.

About this clone: Its antigen is currently not known.

This TCR was sampled from a woman younger than 35 in good health and CMV-seronegative. Input material: PBMCs.

The DNA reads TGTGCCAGCAGTTACTCCAGGGATACCTCCTACGAGCAGTACTTC. It encodes CASSYSRDTSYEQYF. Recombination linked TRBV6-5 to TRBJ2-7; the D gene is possibly TRBD1, with 5 bases matching. CDR1 and CDR2, looked up from the germline V gene, are MNHEY and SVGAGI. V is cut by 0 bases and J by 0 bases, and the space between the germline ends is 9 bases. The CDR3 spans 15 residues, from the cysteine through the phenylalanine. CDR3 DNA only is kept here, 45 bases in frame from base 1.